Presented here are 9 T cell receptor beta chains from one specimen sequenced in a study of long-term antiretroviral therapy in people with HIV. The run of the v3.0 immunoSEQ assay was at survey level. Profiled with immunoSEQ multiplex PCR; TCRdb holds only in-frame clones, not every one. The profile covers some 25,000 clones, with more than 70% appearing a single time and 4.5% to 5.5% taken by the ten largest. Here the sequenced sample was unsorted PBMCs, taken 3 years after starting antiretroviral therapy. Receptors originate from a man between 18 and 35 years old with HIV.

Here the CDR3 reads CAIPTDTYYEQYV. CDR3 coding DNA: TGCGCCATCCCGACAGACACCTACTACGAGCAGTACGTC. This chain uses TRBV10-1 with TRBJ2-7; possibly TRBD1 for D (5 bases). The V end lost 10 bases, the J end lost 3 bases, and 16 bases lay between the germline ends. The CDR3 contains 13 residues. CDR1 WNHNN and CDR2 SYGVQD come from the germline V gene (reference sequence).

The chain has TRBV6-6 and TRBJ2-5; 7 nucleotides align to TRBD1. The CDR3 length is 13 residues. Germline-derived CDR1 and CDR2 are MNHNY and SVGAGI (reference sequence). The V gene end was trimmed by 4 bases and the J gene end by 1 base; junction bases not matched to a gene: 0. This CDR3 is CASSWTGQETQYF. The CDR3 DNA reads as TGTGCCAGCAGTTGGACAGGCCAAGAGACCCAGTACTTC.

The gene calls are TRBV7-9 and TRBJ1-2; D ambiguous. V lost 1 base to trimming and J lost 6 bases, with 9 bases between them. CDR1 SEHNR and CDR2 FQNEAQ come from the germline V gene (reference sequence). The CDR3 contains 13 residues. CDR3 protein: CASSLDGRDGYTF. In DNA form, the CDR3 reads TGTGCCAGCAGCTTAGATGGTCGCGATGGCTACACCTTC.

The rearrangement uses TRBV2 and TRBJ1-1; perhaps TRBD1 as D (5 bases). V gave up 5 bases and J gave up 5 bases, with 18 bases separating them. Per germline, CDR1 SNHLY and CDR2 FYNNEI. The CDR3 is made up of 15 amino acids. The CDR3 DNA is TGTGCCAGCAGTAAGAGCGCAGGGATAGGGACTGAAGCTTTCTTT. This encodes CASSKSAGIGTEAFF. The entire variable domain, with the rest obtained from reference TRBV2 and TRBJ1-1, is as follows: EPEVTQTPSHQVTQMGQEVILRCVPISNHLYFYWYRQILGQKVEFLVSFYNNEISEKSEIFDDQFSVERPDGSNFTLKIRSTKLEDSAMYFCASSKSAGIGTEAFFGQGTRLTVV.

The chain combines TRBV6-5 with TRBJ1-1; D uncertain. This CDR3 comprises 13 residues. The germline V gene encodes CDR1 MNHEY and CDR2 SVGAGI. The V and J ends lost 6 bases and 5 bases respectively, with 13 bases between them. CDR3 in amino acids: CASSQFPRTEAFF. CDR3 sequence (DNA): TGTGCCAGCAGCCAATTCCCACGGACTGAAGCTTTCTTT.

The chain has TRBV10-1 and TRBJ1-1; 7 nucleotides line up with TRBD1. The CDR3 spans 13 residues. Germline trimming cut 6 bases from V and 0 bases from J; bases unmatched to any gene: 1. Germline V gives CDR1 WNHNN, CDR2 SYGVQD (reference sequence). CDR3 loop: CASRGQMNTEAFF. CDR3 sequence (DNA): TGCGCCAGCAGGGGACAGATGAACACTGAAGCTTTCTTT.

This clone was seen a handful of times. The chain combines TRBV5-4 with TRBJ1-6, with 9 positions matching TRBD1. The V gene end was trimmed by 3 bases and the J gene end by 9 bases; junction bases not matched to a gene: 13. Germline V gives CDR1 SGHNT, CDR2 YYREEE (reference sequence). The CDR3 has 17 residues. CDR3 residues: CASSSTPGQGVSSPLHF. The CDR3 nucleotides are TGTGCCAGCAGCTCCACCCCGGGACAGGGAGTTTCTTCACCCCTCCACTTT.

The rearrangement uses TRBV6-5 and TRBJ2-2; 10 positions match TRBD2. The CDR3 is 15 residues long. Germline CDR1 MNHEY, CDR2 SVGAGI. J gave up 9 bases and V 6 bases, and 10 bases lay outside the gene matches. DNA of the CDR3: TGTGCCAGCAGAACTAGCGGGGCACTACGTCGGGAGCTGTTTTTT. Translation: CASRTSGALRRELFF.

This clone occurred once. The chain couples TRBV6-1 to TRBJ1-4; TRBD1 matches 11 bases. V lost 5 bases and J lost 7; bases outside the gene matches: 6. The CDR3 runs to 15 residues. The germline V gene has CDR1 MNHNS and CDR2 SASEGT. The CDR3 nucleotides are TGTGCCAGCAGTAACCGGGACAGGGGGACTGAAAAACTGTTTTTT. It is translated as CASSNRDRGTEKLFF.